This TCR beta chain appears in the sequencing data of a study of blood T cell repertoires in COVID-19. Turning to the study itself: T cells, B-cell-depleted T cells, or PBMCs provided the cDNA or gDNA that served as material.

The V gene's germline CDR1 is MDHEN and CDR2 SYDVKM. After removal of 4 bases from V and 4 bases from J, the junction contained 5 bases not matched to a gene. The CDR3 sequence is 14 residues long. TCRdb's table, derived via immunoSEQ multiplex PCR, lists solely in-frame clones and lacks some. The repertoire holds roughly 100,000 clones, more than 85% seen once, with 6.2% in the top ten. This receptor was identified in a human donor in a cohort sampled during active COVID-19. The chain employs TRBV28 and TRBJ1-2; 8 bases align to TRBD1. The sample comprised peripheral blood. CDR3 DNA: TGTGCCAGCAGTTCGTCAGGGGGCCCCTATGGCTACACCTTC. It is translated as CASSSSGGPYGYTF.